This T cell receptor beta chain was found in a study of blood T cell repertoires in COVID-19. Methods used by the authors: Reference gene primer amplification yielded estimated nucleated cell counts. Method: immunoSEQ multiplex PCR; TCRdb's copy keeps in-frame clones and lacks some. Clonal size and the V and J genes are those of that table, whereas D and trimming came from the DNA. The sample lists 200,000 or so clones, 65% to 85% seen once, with 15% to 20% in the top ten. This CDR3 contains 13 residues. The V gene's germline CDR1 is SQVTM and CDR2 ANQGSEA. Trimming stripped 3 bases from V and 1 base from J, with 9 bases between.

Sample: peripheral blood. This chain joins TRBV29-1 and TRBJ1-1; D is ambiguous. The TCR sequence derives from a man aged 55 to 69 with active or convalescent COVID-19. For the CDR3, the DNA is TGCAGCGTTGATGCACAGAGGAACACTGAAGCTTTCTTT. This gives the protein CSVDAQRNTEAFF.